This entry features one T cell receptor (beta chain) sequence. CDR1 is PRHDT and CDR2 is FYEKMQ in the germline V gene (reference sequence). Between the trimmed V and J ends, which lost 5 bases and 6 bases, there was a span of 9 bases. This CDR3 comprises 12 residues. The source of the sample is a study of technical replicates of blood from a few donors. TCRdb's table, derived via immunoSEQ multiplex PCR, lists solely in-frame clones and lacks some. The sample includes 50,000 to 70,000 clones, approximately 92% of them seen just once. Source material: PBMCs. The sequence derives from a human donor in good health. Some clones in this sample may be carry-over from other donors' samples. The chain recombines TRBV13 with TRBJ2-3; D possibly corresponds to TRBD2 (5 bases). CDR3 coding DNA: TGTGCCAGCAGCATTACGGGGGATACGCAGTATTTT. It translates to CASSITGDTQYF.